The present T cell receptor beta chain was sequenced within a study of graft-versus-host responses after intestinal transplantation. With respect to this clone: The antigen is unknown.

Produced via immunoSEQ multiplex PCR; TCRdb's table is partial and in-frame only. The data hold 85,000 to 90,000 clones, with approximately 90% observed a single time. This CDR3 contains 17 residues. The clonotype originates from a human donor who was the organ donor for an intestinal transplant. The material sequenced was unstimulated CD4+ T cells sorted from spleen or lymph node cells, taken before transplant. The V and J genes are TRBV21-1 and TRBJ2-5; the table calls TRBD2, which could not be checked here. TRBV21-1 is classified as a pseudogene. In DNA, the CDR3 is TGTGCCAGCAGCATCAGACTAGCGGGGGGGCTAGGGGAGACCCAGTACTTC. Protein: CASSIRLAGGLGETQYF.